Sequencing of this T cell receptor (beta chain) was carried out in a study of follicular helper T cells after annual influenza vaccination. Study at large: Some donors were sampled over the 2013-2014, 2014-2015 and 2015-2016 vaccinations.

Time point: 2015-2016 season, 7 days after influenza vaccination. Sequencing used immunoSEQ multiplex PCR; TCRdb keeps in-frame clones, though not all of them. The sample lists around 6,200 clones; about 85% were seen once. Notes on this clone: Its antigen remains unknown.

Study-wide results and caveats: Rare clonotypes were missed; only about 9-20% of cells gave TCRB. Day 7 ICOS+CD38+ clones later appeared mostly in ICOS-CD38- cTfh.

The TCR originated in an adult who received the influenza vaccine. This specimen consisted of CXCR5- memory CD4+ T cells sorted from blood, obtained 7 days after influenza vaccination.

DNA of the CDR3: TGTGCCTGGGACCGCGGGACAGGGAACTATGGCTACACCTTC. This translates into CAWDRGTGNYGYTF. The chain has TRBV30 and TRBJ1-2, with 9 positions matching TRBD1. J was trimmed by 2 bases and V by 5 bases; bases with no gene match: 6. The CDR3 spans 14 residues. Per germline, CDR1 GTSNPN and CDR2 SVGIG (reference sequence).